One T cell receptor beta chain is described in this entry. In the source study's methods: Amplification of reference gene primers provided the estimated nucleated cell counts. This table comes from immunoSEQ multiplex PCR, and its TCRdb copy is limited to in-frame clones, with some not included. Clone size and the V and J calls come from that table; the DNA yielded D and trimming. The repertoire has some 78,000 clones, around 87% of them found once; the top ten carry 4.3%. This record comes from a study of blood T cell repertoires in COVID-19. Study-level information: Italy, Spain and the United States were the sources of the convalescent and acute COVID-19 samples. From T cells, B-cell-depleted T cells, or PBMCs came the material, which was cDNA or gDNA.

V gave up 5 bases and J gave up 4 bases, with 11 bases separating them. Germline V gene data show CDR1 as LNHDA and CDR2 as SQIVND (reference sequence). The CDR3 consists of 14 residues. This chain uses TRBV19 with TRBJ2-2; no definite D call. Sample: peripheral blood. The TCR was taken from an elderly woman with active or convalescent COVID-19. CDR3 in DNA: TGTGCCAGTAGTCCGTATTTTATCACCGGGGAGCTGTTTTTT. This sequence encodes CASSPYFITGELFF.